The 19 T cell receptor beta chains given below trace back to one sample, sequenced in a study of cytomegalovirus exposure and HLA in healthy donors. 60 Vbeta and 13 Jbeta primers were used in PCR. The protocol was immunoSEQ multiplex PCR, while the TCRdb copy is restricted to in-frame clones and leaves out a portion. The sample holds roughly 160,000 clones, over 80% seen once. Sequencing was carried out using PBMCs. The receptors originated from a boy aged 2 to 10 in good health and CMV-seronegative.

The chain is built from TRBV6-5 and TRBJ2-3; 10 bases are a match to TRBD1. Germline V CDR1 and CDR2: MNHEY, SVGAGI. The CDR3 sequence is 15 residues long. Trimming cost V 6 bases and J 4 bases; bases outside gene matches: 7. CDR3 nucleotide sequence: TGTGCCAGCAGAAGGGACAGGGGACGAGCAGATACGCAGTATTTT. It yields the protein CASRRDRGRADTQYF.

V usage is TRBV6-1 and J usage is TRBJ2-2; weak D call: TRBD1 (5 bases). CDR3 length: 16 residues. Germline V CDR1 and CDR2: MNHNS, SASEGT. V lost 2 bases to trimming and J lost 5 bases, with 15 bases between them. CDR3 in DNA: TGTGCCAGCAGTGAAAGGGCAGGGCCCCAGACCGGGGAGCTGTTTTTT. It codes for CASSERAGPQTGELFF.

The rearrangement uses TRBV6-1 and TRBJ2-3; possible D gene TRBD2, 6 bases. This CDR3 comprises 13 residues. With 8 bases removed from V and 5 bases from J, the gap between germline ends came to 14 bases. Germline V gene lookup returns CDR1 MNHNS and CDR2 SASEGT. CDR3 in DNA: TGTGCCAGCGCCGGGACTCCGAAAGATACGCAGTATTTT. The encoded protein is CASAGTPKDTQYF.

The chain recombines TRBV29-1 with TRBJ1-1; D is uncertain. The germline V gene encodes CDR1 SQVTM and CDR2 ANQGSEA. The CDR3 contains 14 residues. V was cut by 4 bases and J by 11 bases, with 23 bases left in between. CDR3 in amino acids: CSVAHRQKEEGAFF. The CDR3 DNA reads TGCAGCGTTGCCCACCGACAAAAGGAGGAAGGCGCTTTCTTT.

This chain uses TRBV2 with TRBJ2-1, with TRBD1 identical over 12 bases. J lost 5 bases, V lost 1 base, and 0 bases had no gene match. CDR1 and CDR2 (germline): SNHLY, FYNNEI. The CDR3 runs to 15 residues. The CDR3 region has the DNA TGTGCCAGCAGTGAAGGGGACAGGGGGCACAATGAGCAGTTCTTC. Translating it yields CASSEGDRGHNEQFF.

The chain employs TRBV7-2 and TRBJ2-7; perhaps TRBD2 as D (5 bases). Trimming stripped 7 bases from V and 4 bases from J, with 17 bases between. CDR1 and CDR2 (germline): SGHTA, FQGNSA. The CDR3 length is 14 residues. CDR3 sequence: CASKPLAISYEQYF. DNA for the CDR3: TGTGCCAGCAAACCGCTAGCCATTAGTTACGAGCAGTACTTC. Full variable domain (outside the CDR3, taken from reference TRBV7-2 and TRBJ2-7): GAGVSQSPSNKVTEKGKDVELRCDPISGHTALYWYRQSLGQGLEFLIYFQGNSAPDKSGLPSDRFSAERTGGSVSTLTIQRTQQEDSAVYLCASKPLAISYEQYFGPGTRLTVT.

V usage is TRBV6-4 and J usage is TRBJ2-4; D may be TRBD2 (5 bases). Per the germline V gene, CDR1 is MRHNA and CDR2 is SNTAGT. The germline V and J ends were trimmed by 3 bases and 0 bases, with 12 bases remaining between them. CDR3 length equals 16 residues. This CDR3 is CASSEYRELAKNIQYF. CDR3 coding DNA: TGTGCCAGCAGTGAGTACCGGGAACTAGCCAAAAACATTCAGTACTTC.

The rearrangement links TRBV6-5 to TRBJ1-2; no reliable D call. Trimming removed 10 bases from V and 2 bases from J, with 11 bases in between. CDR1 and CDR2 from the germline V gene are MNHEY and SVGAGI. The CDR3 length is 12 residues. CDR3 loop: CATLGQNYGYTF. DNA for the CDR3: TGTGCCACCTTGGGCCAAAACTATGGCTACACCTTC.

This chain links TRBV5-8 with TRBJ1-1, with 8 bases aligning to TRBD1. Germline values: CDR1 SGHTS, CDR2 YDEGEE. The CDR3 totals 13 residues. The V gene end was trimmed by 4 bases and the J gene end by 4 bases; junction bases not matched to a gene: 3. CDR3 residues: CASSLTGGTEAFF. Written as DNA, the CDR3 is TGTGCCAGCAGCCTAACAGGGGGCACTGAAGCTTTCTTT.

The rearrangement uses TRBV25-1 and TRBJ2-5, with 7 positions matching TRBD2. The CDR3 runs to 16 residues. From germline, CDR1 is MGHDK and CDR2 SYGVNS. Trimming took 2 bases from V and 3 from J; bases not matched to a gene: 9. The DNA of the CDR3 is TGTGCCAGCAGTGAACCCCCATGGGGGGGTGAAGAGACCCAGTACTTC. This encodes CASSEPPWGGEETQYF.

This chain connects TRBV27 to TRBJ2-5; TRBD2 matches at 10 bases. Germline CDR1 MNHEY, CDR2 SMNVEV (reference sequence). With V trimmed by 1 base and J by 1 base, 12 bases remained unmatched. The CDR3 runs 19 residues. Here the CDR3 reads CASSLYASGGHWGQETQYF. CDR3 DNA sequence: TGTGCCAGCAGTTTATACGCTAGCGGGGGTCACTGGGGCCAAGAGACCCAGTACTTC.

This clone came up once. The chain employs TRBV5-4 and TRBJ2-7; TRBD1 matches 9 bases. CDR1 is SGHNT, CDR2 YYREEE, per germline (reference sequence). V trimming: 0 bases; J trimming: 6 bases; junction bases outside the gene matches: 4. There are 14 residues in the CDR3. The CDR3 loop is CASSLGGTGTEQYF. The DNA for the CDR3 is TGTGCCAGCAGCTTGGGAGGGACAGGGACCGAGCAGTACTTC. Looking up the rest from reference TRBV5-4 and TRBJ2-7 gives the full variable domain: ETGVTQSPTHLIKTRGQQVTLRCSSQSGHNTVSWYQQALGQGPQFIFQYYREEENGRGNFPPRFSGLQFPNYSSELNVNALELDDSALYLCASSLGGTGTEQYFGPGTRLTVT.

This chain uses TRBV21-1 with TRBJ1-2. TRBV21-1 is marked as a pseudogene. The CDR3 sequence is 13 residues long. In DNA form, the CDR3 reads TGTGCCAGCAGCAAAGGCGGGGGGAGGGGCTACACCTTC. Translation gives CASSKGGGRGYTF.

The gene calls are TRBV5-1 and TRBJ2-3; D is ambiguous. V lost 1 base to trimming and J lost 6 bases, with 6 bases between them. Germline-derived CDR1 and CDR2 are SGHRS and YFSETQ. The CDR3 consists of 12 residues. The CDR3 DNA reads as TGCGCCAGCAGCTTGAAACTGGATACGCAGTATTTT. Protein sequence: CASSLKLDTQYF.

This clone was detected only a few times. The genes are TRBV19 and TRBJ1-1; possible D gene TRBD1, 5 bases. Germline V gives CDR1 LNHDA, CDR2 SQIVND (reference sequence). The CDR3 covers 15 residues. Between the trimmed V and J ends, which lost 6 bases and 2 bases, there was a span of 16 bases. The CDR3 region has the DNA TGTGCCAGTAGCCTCCTTCCAGGGTTCAACACTGAAGCTTTCTTT. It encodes CASSLLPGFNTEAFF.

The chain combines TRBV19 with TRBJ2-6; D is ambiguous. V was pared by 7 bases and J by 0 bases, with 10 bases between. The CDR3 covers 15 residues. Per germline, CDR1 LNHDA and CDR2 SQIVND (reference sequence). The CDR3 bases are TGTGCCAGTACCGTACACCGCTCTGGGGCCAACGTCCTGACTTTC. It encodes CASTVHRSGANVLTF.

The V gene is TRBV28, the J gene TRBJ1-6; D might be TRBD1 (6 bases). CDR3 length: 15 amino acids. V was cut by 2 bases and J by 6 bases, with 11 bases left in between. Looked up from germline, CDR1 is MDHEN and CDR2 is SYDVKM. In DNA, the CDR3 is TGTGCCAGCAGTTTAGAGACAGGTGGTAATTCACCCCTCCACTTT. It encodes CASSLETGGNSPLHF.

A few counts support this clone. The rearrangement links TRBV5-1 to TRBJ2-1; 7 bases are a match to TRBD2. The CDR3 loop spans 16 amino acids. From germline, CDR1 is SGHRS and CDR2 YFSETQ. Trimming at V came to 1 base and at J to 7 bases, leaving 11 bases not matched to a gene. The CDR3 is CASSLPREPVRNEQFF. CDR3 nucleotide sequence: TGCGCCAGCAGCTTGCCGCGGGAGCCGGTTCGGAATGAGCAGTTCTTC.

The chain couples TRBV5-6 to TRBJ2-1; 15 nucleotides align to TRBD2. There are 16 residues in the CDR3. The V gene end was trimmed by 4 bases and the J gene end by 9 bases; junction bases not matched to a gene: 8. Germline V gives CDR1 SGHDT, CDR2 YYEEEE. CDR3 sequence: CASSKGLAGGLGEQFF. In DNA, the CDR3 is TGTGCCAGCAGCAAAGGACTAGCGGGGGGGCTGGGTGAGCAGTTCTTC.